This T cell receptor (beta chain) stems from a study of CD8 T cells in Susac syndrome. The trim removed 2 bases at V and 5 bases at J, leaving 9 bases unmatched. CDR3 length: 15 amino acids. CDR1 and CDR2 (germline): SGHRS, YFSETQ. Sequencing of TCR beta was undertaken in CD8+ and CD4+ T cells derived from blood. Negative isolation was used for CD8+ and CD4+ T cells, and FACS enrichment was applied to TEMRA cells. RNA amounts of roughly 0.5 to 1 ug underwent reverse transcription with random hexamers. TCR beta CDR3 was amplified by immunoSEQ covering 54 Vbeta and 13 Jbeta. Using its own MiXCR run on the immunoSEQ multiplex PCR reads, TCRdb lists one record per CDR3 protein. The sample contains under 200,000 distinct CDR3 sequences, roughly 96% of which appear only once.

Sequenced: CD8+ T cells from PBMCs. The J gene is TRBJ2-7, the V gene TRBV5-1, with 8 bases fitting TRBD1. This sequence was found in a human donor with multiple sclerosis. The CDR3 spells CASSFSGTGLHEQYF. The CDR3 nucleotides read TGCGCCAGCAGCTTTTCCGGGACAGGTCTCCACGAGCAGTACTTC.